The text below deals with one T cell receptor beta chain. This record belongs to a study of blood T cell repertoires in COVID-19. V was clipped by 3 bases and J by 0 bases; unmatched bases: 8. This CDR3 is 18 amino acids long. The germline CDR1 and CDR2 sequences are MDHEN and SYDVKM. Data came from immunoSEQ multiplex PCR; TCRdb stores just in-frame clones and leaves some out. The sample has around 70,000 clones; 84% are singletons. The rearrangement joins TRBV28 to TRBJ2-2; 9 bases are a match to TRBD2. The receptor was derived from a man between 65 and 85 years old with acute or convalescent COVID-19. The sequenced sample consisted of peripheral blood. CDR3 DNA: TGTGCCAGCAGTTTCTCTCTTCCTAGCGGGGCGAACACCGGGGAGCTGTTTTTT. Protein product: CASSFSLPSGANTGELFF. Using reference TRBV28 and TRBJ2-2 for the parts outside the CDR3, the full variable domain is DVKVTQSSRYLVKRTGEKVFLECVQDMDHENMFWYRQDPGLGLRLIYFSYDVKMKEKGDIPEGYSVSREKKERFSLILESASTNQTSMYLCASSFSLPSGANTGELFFGEGSRLTVL.